Shown below are 9 T cell receptor beta chains from a single sample sequenced in a study of blood T cell repertoires in COVID-19. Data came from immunoSEQ multiplex PCR; TCRdb stores just in-frame clones and leaves some out. The sample has some 52,000 clones, around 84% seen once. Material for sequencing was peripheral blood. The receptor set was obtained from a man aged 65-85 years with acute or convalescent COVID-19.

The rearrangement links TRBV5-1 to TRBJ1-1; 8 bases are shared with TRBD1. Per the germline V gene, CDR1 is SGHRS and CDR2 is YFSETQ. The CDR3 is 16 amino acids. J gave up 6 bases and V 5 bases, and 15 bases lay outside the gene matches. CDR3 amino acids: CASSPGTGPKGAEAFF. DNA for the CDR3: TGCGCCAGCAGTCCAGGGACAGGTCCGAAAGGCGCTGAAGCTTTCTTT.

The V and J genes are TRBV19 and TRBJ2-1; D is perhaps TRBD2 (5 bases). Germline values: CDR1 LNHDA, CDR2 SQIVND (reference sequence). The ends were cut back, 3 bases at V and 8 bases at J, with 17 bases in the middle. This CDR3 has 15 amino acids. CDR3 loop: CASSIRRTGRDEQFF. DNA for the CDR3: TGTGCCAGTAGTATCCGGCGGACCGGGCGGGATGAGCAGTTCTTC. The full variable domain, with the rest looked up from reference TRBV19 and TRBJ2-1, is DGGITQSPKYLFRKEGQNVTLSCEQNLNHDAMYWYRQDPGQGLRLIYYSQIVNDFQKGDIAEGYSVSREKKESFPLTVTSAQKNPTAFYLCASSIRRTGRDEQFFGPGTRLTVL.

The chain recombines TRBV6-5 with TRBJ1-1, with TRBD1 as a possible D gene (5 bases). The CDR3 is made up of 16 amino acids. CDR1 and CDR2 (germline): MNHEY, SVGAGI. V was shortened by 3 bases and J by 0 bases, with 14 bases between the two germline ends. The CDR3 here is CASSYGAAKMNTEAFF. CDR3 bases: TGTGCCAGCAGTTATGGGGCAGCGAAAATGAACACTGAAGCTTTCTTT.

The chain carries TRBV6-1 and TRBJ2-7; possible D gene TRBD1, 5 bases. The germline CDR1 and CDR2 sequences are MNHNS and SASEGT. Deletions cut 7 bases from V and 3 bases from J, with 19 bases between. CDR3 size: 15 residues. CDR3 amino acids: CASKGGASSFYEQYF. The CDR3 DNA reads TGTGCCAGCAAGGGTGGGGCATCGAGTTTCTACGAGCAGTACTTC.

This chain links TRBV6-5 with TRBJ1-1; possible D gene TRBD1, 5 bases. CDR3 length: 14 amino acids. The germline CDR1 and CDR2 sequences are MNHEY and SVGAGI. Trimming removed 2 bases from V and 5 bases from J, with 12 bases in between. The CDR3 nucleotides are TGTGCCAGCAGTTACGTGTCAGGGCGGACTGAAGCTTTCTTT. Amino acid sequence: CASSYVSGRTEAFF.

This chain uses TRBV14 with TRBJ2-5, with a tentative D call TRBD2 (6 bases). Per the germline V gene, CDR1 is SGHDN and CDR2 is FVKESK. V was clipped by 6 bases and J by 2 bases, with 19 bases between them. The CDR3 length is 16 residues. The CDR3 region has the DNA TGTGCCAGCAGTCCCGCGGGGACTCCGATACAAGAGACCCAGTACTTC. Protein: CASSPAGTPIQETQYF.

With respect to this clone: Germline is not matched at one junction end, which may reflect a read error. The gene calls are TRBV10-2 and TRBJ1-1; the match to TRBD1 covers 9 bases. The CDR3 is 12 residues long. In germline, CDR1 is WSHSY, CDR2 SAAADI. In DNA, the CDR3 is TGCGCCAGCGGGACAGGGAACCCTGAAGCTTTCTTT. Its protein product is CASGTGNPEAFF.

Comments on this clone: In the same sample, other DNA sequences code for this CDR3. This chain joins TRBV7-8 and TRBJ2-3, with 9 bases aligning to TRBD1. Germline values: CDR1 SGHVS, CDR2 FQNEAQ. Trimming cost V 1 base and J 3 bases; bases outside gene matches: 2. The CDR3 has 15 amino acids. This CDR3 is CASSLGTGDTDTQYF. Written as DNA, the CDR3 is TGTGCCAGCAGCTTAGGGACAGGGGATACAGATACGCAGTATTTT.

The V and J genes are TRBV7-9 and TRBJ2-1; 9 bases line up with TRBD1. The CDR3 is made up of 18 amino acids. In germline, CDR1 is SEHNR, CDR2 FQNEAQ (reference sequence). V dropped 0 bases and J dropped 4; count of bases not matched to a gene: 10. The CDR3 DNA reads as TGTGCCAGCAGCTTAGCCCGGACAGGGGAGCATGGGTACAATGAGCAGTTCTTC. It specifies CASSLARTGEHGYNEQFF.